Below are 22 T cell receptor beta chains sequenced from a single sample in a study of blood T cell repertoires in COVID-19. The assay was immunoSEQ multiplex PCR, and TCRdb's table has in-frame clones only and misses some. The sample records about 120,000 clones, around four fifths being singletons. The sequenced sample was peripheral blood. All receptors derive from a man aged 25-45 years with acute or convalescent COVID-19.

V is TRBV15 and J is TRBJ1-5; 8 nucleotides line up with TRBD1. CDR1 LNHNV and CDR2 YYDKDF come from the germline V gene (reference sequence). Unmatched junction bases numbered 4, after V lost 0 bases and J lost 3 bases. The CDR3 totals 16 residues. The CDR3 region has the DNA TGTGCCACCAGCAGAGATCCGACAGGGGCCAATCAGCCCCAGCATTTT. Protein product: CATSRDPTGANQPQHF.

The chain uses TRBV28 and TRBJ2-2; 11 nucleotides align to TRBD2. Germline CDR1 reads MDHEN; CDR2 reads SYDVKM. V was clipped by 2 bases and J by 2 bases; unmatched bases: 1. The CDR3 is 16 amino acids. CDR3 protein: CASSLLAGGNTGELFF. The CDR3 nucleotides are TGTGCCAGCAGTTTACTAGCGGGAGGTAACACCGGGGAGCTGTTTTTT.

This chain uses TRBV3-1 (or the pseudogene TRBV3-2) with TRBJ1-1; D might be TRBD1 (5 bases). Looked up from germline, CDR1 is LGHDT and CDR2 is YNNKEL (reference sequence). Between the trimmed V and J ends, which lost 4 bases and 0 bases, there was a span of 9 bases. The CDR3 loop spans 14 amino acids. The CDR3 DNA is TGTGCCAGCAGCCTTTCAGGGATGAACACTGAAGCTTTCTTT. Translation gives CASSLSGMNTEAFF.

This clone appeared a few times. The chain has TRBV5-1 and TRBJ1-1, with 12 bases lining up with TRBD1. The germline CDR1 and CDR2 sequences are SGHRS and YFSETQ. The CDR3 extends over 16 amino acids. Germline trimming cut 4 bases from V and 2 bases from J; bases unmatched to any gene: 6. The CDR3 coding sequence is TGCGCCAGCAGCCCCGGGACAGGGGGCCTCAACACTGAAGCTTTCTTT. The encoded protein is CASSPGTGGLNTEAFF.

This rearrangement joins TRBV29-1 to TRBJ1-1; tentative D call: TRBD1 (5 bases). Germline CDR1 reads SQVTM; CDR2 reads ANQGSEA. The CDR3 extends over 13 amino acids. V lost 4 bases to trimming and J lost 3 bases, with 12 bases between them. CDR3 protein: CSVGVGGDTEAFF. DNA for the CDR3: TGCAGCGTTGGGGTTGGGGGGGACACTGAAGCTTTCTTT.

The gene calls are TRBV5-6 and TRBJ1-2, with 8 nucleotides matching TRBD1. CDR3 size: 16 residues. Unmatched junction bases numbered 10, after V lost 4 bases and J lost 2 bases. CDR1 and CDR2 from the germline V gene are SGHDT and YYEEEE. CDR3 sequence (DNA): TGTGCCAGCAGCCGCTTTTCCGGGACAGGCAACTATGGCTACACCTTC. It encodes CASSRFSGTGNYGYTF.

The chain links TRBV3-1 (or the pseudogene TRBV3-2) to TRBJ2-3; D remains ambiguous. The V and J ends lost 3 bases and 1 base respectively, with 14 bases between them. Per germline, CDR1 LGHDT and CDR2 YNNKEL (reference sequence). This CDR3 is 16 amino acids long. The chain's CDR3 is CASSQETPAGTDTQYF. The DNA of the CDR3 is TGTGCCAGCAGCCAGGAGACTCCGGCCGGCACAGATACGCAGTATTTT.

This rearrangement joins TRBV2 to TRBJ1-2; D is unclear. With 5 bases removed from V and 8 bases from J, the gap between germline ends came to 21 bases. There are 15 residues in the CDR3. Germline V gene sequence: CDR1 SNHLY, CDR2 FYNNEI. The DNA for the CDR3 is TGTGCCAGCAGTCCCTTGGACGCAACGAGGAGGGGCTACACCTTC. This gives the protein CASSPLDATRRGYTF.

This clone was seen a few times. The chain has TRBV30 and TRBJ2-3; 8 positions match TRBD2. In germline, CDR1 is GTSNPN, CDR2 SVGIG (reference sequence). This CDR3 contains 13 residues. The ends lost 4 bases at V and 4 bases at J; junction bases unmatched: 4. CDR3: CAWTSGSADTQYF. In DNA, the CDR3 is TGTGCCTGGACGAGCGGGAGTGCAGATACGCAGTATTTT.

The chain uses TRBV24-1 and TRBJ2-1, with D possibly TRBD2 on 5 matching bases. Trimming shortened V by 8 bases and J by 6 bases, and 13 bases separated the two germline ends. There are 13 residues in the CDR3. Germline assignment: CDR1 KGHDR and CDR2 SFDVKD. As DNA, the CDR3 is TGTGCCACCAACGGGGTGCGAACCAATGAGCAGTTCTTC. The encoded protein is CATNGVRTNEQFF.

The chain recombines TRBV27 with TRBJ2-1; 9 bases line up with TRBD2. This CDR3 region has 14 residues. Germline loops: CDR1 MNHEY, CDR2 SMNVEV (reference sequence). Trimming at V came to 6 bases and at J to 12 bases, leaving 12 bases not matched to a gene. CDR3 nucleotide sequence: TGTGCCAGCAGCGGGACTAGCTTGGCGTGGGGGCAGTTCTTC. Its protein product is CASSGTSLAWGQFF.

This clone was picked up a small number of times. The rearrangement uses TRBV12-3 or TRBV12-4 and TRBJ1-2, with D hard to call. The V end was cut by 6 bases, the J end by 7 bases, with 9 bases between. The CDR3 loop spans 11 amino acids. For the CDR3, the DNA is TGTGCCAGCAGGGTCGGGGTTGGCTACACCTTC. Protein product: CASRVGVGYTF.

The chain carries TRBV5-4 and TRBJ1-4; 9 bases fit TRBD1. The germline V gene encodes CDR1 SGHNT and CDR2 YYREEE (reference sequence). CDR3 length: 16 residues. With V trimmed by 3 bases and J by 8 bases, 11 bases remained unmatched. The chain's CDR3 is CASSSLGGQGTEKLFF. The CDR3 DNA reads as TGTGCCAGCAGCTCGCTTGGGGGACAGGGAACCGAAAAACTGTTTTTT.

This chain joins TRBV30 and TRBJ1-2, with TRBD1 identical over 11 bases. There are 14 residues in the CDR3. CDR1 is GTSNPN and CDR2 is SVGIG in the germline V gene (reference sequence). After removal of 2 bases from V and 8 bases from J, the junction contained 7 bases not matched to a gene. The CDR3 reads CAWSTGQGARGYTF. Written as DNA, the CDR3 is TGTGCCTGGAGTACTGGACAGGGGGCGCGCGGCTACACCTTC.

The chain uses TRBV3-1 (or the pseudogene TRBV3-2) and TRBJ2-3; a possible D gene is TRBD2 (5 bases). The CDR3 has 15 amino acids. The V and J ends lost 1 base and 1 base respectively, with 9 bases between them. Germline lookup yields CDR1 LGHDT and CDR2 YNNKEL (reference sequence). The CDR3 is CASSQVGAGTDTQYF. The CDR3 coding sequence is TGTGCCAGCAGCCAAGTAGGAGCGGGCACAGATACGCAGTATTTT.

Only one count was recorded for this clone. The rearrangement links TRBV7-2 to TRBJ1-1; 7 nucleotides align to TRBD1. Germline V gene lookup returns CDR1 SGHTA and CDR2 FQGNSA. Trimming took 5 bases from V and 7 from J; bases not matched to a gene: 7. The CDR3 has 13 residues. CDR3 in amino acids: CASSVRQGGEAFF. In nucleotides, the CDR3 is TGTGCCAGCAGCGTACGACAGGGTGGTGAAGCTTTCTTT.

The CDR3 spells CASSHAGGRQETQYF. The CDR3 DNA reads TGTGCCAGCAGCCACGCAGGCGGGAGGCAAGAGACCCAGTACTTC. This rearrangement joins TRBV3-1 (or the pseudogene TRBV3-2) to TRBJ2-5; 8 bases align to TRBD2. The CDR3 loop spans 15 amino acids. The J segment lost 2 bases and the V segment lost 3 bases, leaving 5 bases of the junction unmatched. Germline lookup yields CDR1 LGHDT and CDR2 YNNKEL (reference sequence).

This clone was observed a handful of times. The gene calls are TRBV12-3 or TRBV12-4 and TRBJ1-2; the D is unclear. The CDR3 totals 12 residues. The V and J ends lost 6 bases and 2 bases respectively, with 7 bases between them. As DNA, the CDR3 is TGTGCCAGCAGAAGTAGAAACTATGGCTACACCTTC. Translation gives CASRSRNYGYTF.

The genes are TRBV5-4 and TRBJ2-5; tentatively, D is TRBD1 (6 bases). The V end lost 7 bases, the J end lost 0 bases, and 7 bases lay between the germline ends. Germline values: CDR1 SGHNT, CDR2 YYREEE (reference sequence). The CDR3 sequence is 12 residues long. CDR3 coding DNA: TGTGCCAGCCGGACAGACCAAGAGACCCAGTACTTC. It translates to CASRTDQETQYF.

This chain joins TRBV6-5 and TRBJ1-1; maybe TRBD1 (6 bases). CDR3 length equals 14 residues. CDR1 MNHEY and CDR2 SVGAGI come from the germline V gene. With 6 bases removed from V and 3 bases from J, the gap between germline ends came to 14 bases. The DNA of the CDR3 is TGTGCCAGCAGGGGGGCTCTCCCGGACACTGAAGCTTTCTTT. Translation gives CASRGALPDTEAFF.

This chain connects TRBV3-1 (or the pseudogene TRBV3-2) to TRBJ2-3, with a weak D call TRBD2 (5 bases). Trimming pared 1 base from V and 1 base from J, leaving 9 bases between. The CDR3 totals 15 residues. CDR1 is LGHDT and CDR2 is YNNKEL in the germline V gene (reference sequence). The DNA of the CDR3 is TGTGCCAGCAGCCAAGCCTTCGGGGGCACAGATACGCAGTATTTT. Translation: CASSQAFGGTDTQYF.

The J gene is TRBJ2-5, the V gene TRBV10-3, with 7 bases identical to TRBD1. Per the germline V gene, CDR1 is ENHRY and CDR2 is SYGVKD. The CDR3 contains 14 residues. V shed 2 bases and J 3 bases; nucleotides not matched to a gene: 3. As DNA, the CDR3 is TGTGCCATCAGTGAGGAAACAGGGGAAGAGACCCAGTACTTC. Its translation is CAISEETGEETQYF.